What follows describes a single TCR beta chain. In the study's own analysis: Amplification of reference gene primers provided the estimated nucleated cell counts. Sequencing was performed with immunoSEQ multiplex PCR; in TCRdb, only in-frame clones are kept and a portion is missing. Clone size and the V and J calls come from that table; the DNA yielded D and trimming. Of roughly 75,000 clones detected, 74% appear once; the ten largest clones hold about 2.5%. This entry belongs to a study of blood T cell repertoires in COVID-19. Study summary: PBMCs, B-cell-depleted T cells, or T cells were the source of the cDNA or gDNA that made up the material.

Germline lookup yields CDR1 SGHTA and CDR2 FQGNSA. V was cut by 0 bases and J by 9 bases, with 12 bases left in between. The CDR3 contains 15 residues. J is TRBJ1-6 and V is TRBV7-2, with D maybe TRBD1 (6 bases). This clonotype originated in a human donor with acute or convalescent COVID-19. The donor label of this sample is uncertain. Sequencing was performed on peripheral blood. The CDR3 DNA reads TGTGCCAGCAGCTTAGCTGGGGGCAGAGGTTCACCCCTCCACTTT. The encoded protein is CASSLAGGRGSPLHF.